The 15 T cell receptor beta chains presented below share a single source sample, sequenced in a study of cytomegalovirus exposure and HLA in healthy donors. The primer mix had 60 Vbeta and 13 Jbeta primers. Profiling relied on immunoSEQ multiplex PCR, and the TCRdb table lists in-frame clones only, not all of them. This sample has about 170,000 clones, with 82% found just once. Sample: PBMCs. These TCRs come from a male donor in good health and CMV-seronegative.

The table lists this clone with a few counts. The V call is TRBV7-9, the J call TRBJ1-4; D might be TRBD1 (6 bases). Germline CDR1 is SEHNR and CDR2 is FQNEAQ (reference sequence). The CDR3 loop spans 13 amino acids. V was clipped by 3 bases and J by 8 bases, with 10 bases between them. CDR3 coding DNA: TGTGCCAGCAGCTTGGGGGGGCGAGAAAAACTGTTTTTT. Protein: CASSLGGREKLFF.

The chain uses TRBV29-1 and TRBJ1-2, with 7 bases fitting TRBD1. The V and J ends lost 3 bases and 7 bases, in that order; junction bases with no gene match: 8. Germline V gene data show CDR1 as SQVTM and CDR2 as ANQGSEA. CDR3 length equals 13 residues. CDR3 amino acids: CSVDEGARGGYTF. In nucleotides, the CDR3 is TGCAGCGTTGATGAGGGGGCGAGGGGTGGCTACACCTTC. Looking up the rest from reference TRBV29-1 and TRBJ1-2 gives the full variable domain: SAVISQKPSRDICQRGTSLTIQCQVDSQVTMMFWYRQQPGQSLTLIATANQGSEATYESGFVIDKFPISRPNLTFSTLTVSNMSPEDSSIYLCSVDEGARGGYTFGSGTRLTVV.

V is TRBV14 and J is TRBJ2-5, with 12 nucleotides matching TRBD2. After removal of 4 bases from V and 4 bases from J, the junction contained 7 bases not matched to a gene. Germline loops: CDR1 SGHDN, CDR2 FVKESK. The CDR3 length is 16 residues. CDR3 coding DNA: TGTGCCAGCAGCCTTCTAGCGGGAGGGCCTGGAGAGACCCAGTACTTC. It yields the protein CASSLLAGGPGETQYF.

The CDR3, as DNA: TGTGCCAGCAGGGGCTCCTCGCAGCCCCAGCATTTT. Its translation: CASRGSSQPQHF. V is TRBV6-5 and J is TRBJ1-5; the D is unclear. The V end was cut by 6 bases, the J end by 7 bases, with 10 bases between. The germline CDR1 and CDR2 sequences are MNHEY and SVGAGI. The CDR3 is made up of 12 amino acids.

Only a few counts were recorded for this clone. The rearrangement links TRBV29-1 to TRBJ2-5, with 10 bases matching TRBD1. V lost 6 bases to trimming and J lost 7 bases; unmatched junction nucleotides: 8. The CDR3 is 13 amino acids. Looked up from germline, CDR1 is SQVTM and CDR2 is ANQGSEA. The CDR3 DNA reads TGCAGCGTCGAACAGGACAGGGGGGGGACCCAGTACTTC. Encoded protein: CSVEQDRGGTQYF.

The V call is TRBV9, the J call TRBJ2-7; D perhaps matches TRBD2 (6 bases). V was cut by 0 bases and J by 1 base, with 8 bases left in between. This CDR3 comprises 14 residues. The germline CDR1 and CDR2 sequences are SGDLS and YYNGEE. CDR3: CASSVGAGSYEQYF. The CDR3 nucleotides read TGTGCCAGCAGCGTAGGAGCGGGTTCCTACGAGCAGTACTTC. Using reference TRBV9 and TRBJ2-7 for the parts outside the CDR3, the full variable domain is DSGVTQTPKHLITATGQRVTLRCSPRSGDLSVYWYQQSLDQGLQFLIQYYNGEERAKGNILERFSAQQFPDLHSELNLSSLELGDSALYFCASSVGAGSYEQYFGPGTRLTVT.

The chain has TRBV19 and TRBJ1-1; D may be TRBD1 (5 bases). Looked up from germline, CDR1 is LNHDA and CDR2 is SQIVND (reference sequence). CDR3 length: 15 amino acids. Trimming shortened V by 5 bases and J by 2 bases, and 15 bases separated the two germline ends. CDR3 region: CASSPYRQGNTEAFF. The CDR3 DNA is TGTGCCAGTAGTCCGTATCGCCAGGGAAACACTGAAGCTTTCTTT.

J is TRBJ2-1 and V is TRBV7-2; no clear D gene. CDR3 length: 16 amino acids. Germline CDR1 and CDR2: SGHTA and FQGNSA. Trimming left V 7 bases short and J 0 bases short, with 16 bases between. The CDR3 loop is CASTQFRSSSYNEQFF. Written as DNA, the CDR3 is TGTGCCAGCACCCAATTCAGGTCGAGCTCCTACAATGAGCAGTTCTTC.

The chain carries TRBV28 and TRBJ1-4, with a possible D match to TRBD1 (6 bases). The germline gives CDR1 MDHEN, CDR2 SYDVKM. There are 15 residues in the CDR3. The V end was cut by 2 bases, the J end by 8 bases, with 15 bases between. CDR3 bases: TGTGCCAGCAGTTTAGGGGGCCTCACCGGGGAAAAACTGTTTTTT. Residues: CASSLGGLTGEKLFF.

This chain connects TRBV5-4 to TRBJ2-5; 11 bases are shared with TRBD2. Germline CDR1 reads SGHNT; CDR2 reads YYREEE (reference sequence). After removal of 1 base from V and 2 bases from J, the junction contained 1 base not matched to a gene. The CDR3 sequence is 15 residues long. CDR3 nucleotide sequence: TGTGCCAGCAGCTTGACTAGCGGGGGACAAGAGACCCAGTACTTC. This codes for CASSLTSGGQETQYF. The full variable domain, completed using reference TRBV5-4 and TRBJ2-5, is ETGVTQSPTHLIKTRGQQVTLRCSSQSGHNTVSWYQQALGQGPQFIFQYYREEENGRGNFPPRFSGLQFPNYSSELNVNALELDDSALYLCASSLTSGGQETQYFGPGTRLLVL.

This chain links TRBV6-6 with TRBJ2-1; TRBD1 aligns across 9 bases. Germline CDR1 and CDR2: MNHNY and SVGAGI (reference sequence). The CDR3 is made up of 15 amino acids. V lost 6 bases to trimming and J lost 6 bases; unmatched junction nucleotides: 9. The CDR3 region is CASRADRGDSNEQFF. For the CDR3, the DNA is TGTGCCAGCAGAGCGGACAGGGGAGATTCCAATGAGCAGTTCTTC.

The chain has TRBV12-5 and TRBJ2-5; 8 bases line up with TRBD1. Trimming took 2 bases from V and 5 from J; bases not matched to a gene: 10. Per germline, CDR1 LGHNT and CDR2 FRNRAP. CDR3 size: 16 residues. CDR3 amino acids: CASGLPTQGARETQYF. The CDR3 DNA follows: TGTGCTAGTGGTTTGCCCACGCAGGGGGCGCGGGAGACCCAGTACTTC.

On this clone: The same CDR3 also results from other DNA sequences found in this sample. The chain recombines TRBV7-9 with TRBJ1-5; 7 bases agree with TRBD1. The V gene end was trimmed by 3 bases and the J gene end by 2 bases; junction bases not matched to a gene: 1. This CDR3 is built from 14 residues. Germline loops: CDR1 SEHNR, CDR2 FQNEAQ (reference sequence). CDR3 region: CASSFGQGNQPQHF. The CDR3 DNA reads as TGTGCCAGCAGCTTTGGACAGGGCAATCAGCCCCAGCATTTT.

The chain has TRBV6-5 and TRBJ2-2; 10 positions match TRBD2. Per germline, CDR1 MNHEY and CDR2 SVGAGI. Trimming at V came to 4 bases and at J to 6 bases, leaving 8 bases not matched to a gene. CDR3 length: 16 residues. The CDR3 region is CASSFPRTSGSGELFF. CDR3 sequence (DNA): TGTGCCAGCAGTTTCCCCCGGACTAGCGGCTCCGGGGAGCTGTTTTTT.

V gene TRBV4-1 combines with J gene TRBJ1-3; 8 bases line up with TRBD1. The CDR3 runs 16 residues. The trim removed 0 bases at V and 3 bases at J, leaving 4 bases unmatched. Germline CDR1 reads MGHRA; CDR2 reads YSYEKL. This CDR3 reads CASSQDSGGSGNTIYF. The CDR3 DNA follows: TGCGCCAGCAGCCAAGACTCAGGGGGCAGTGGAAACACCATATATTTT.